The sequence of this T cell receptor (beta chain) was determined in a study of T cell responses to AZD1222 COVID-19 vaccine. Assay used: immunoSEQ multiplex PCR; TCRdb lists only in-frame clones, some missing. Of 83,000 or so clones in the sample, 85% to 90% were seen once. Trimming pared 5 bases from V and 6 bases from J, leaving 11 bases between. Germline assignment: CDR1 SGHTA and CDR2 FQGNSA. There are 13 residues in the CDR3. This TCR derives from an adult in good health. The sequencing here drew on peripheral blood, taken on day 0 of MenACWY control vaccination. The genes are TRBV7-2 and TRBJ2-1; D gene unclear. DNA for the CDR3: TGTGCCAGCAGCCTTACACAACTCAATGAGCAGTTCTTC. Encoded protein: CASSLTQLNEQFF.